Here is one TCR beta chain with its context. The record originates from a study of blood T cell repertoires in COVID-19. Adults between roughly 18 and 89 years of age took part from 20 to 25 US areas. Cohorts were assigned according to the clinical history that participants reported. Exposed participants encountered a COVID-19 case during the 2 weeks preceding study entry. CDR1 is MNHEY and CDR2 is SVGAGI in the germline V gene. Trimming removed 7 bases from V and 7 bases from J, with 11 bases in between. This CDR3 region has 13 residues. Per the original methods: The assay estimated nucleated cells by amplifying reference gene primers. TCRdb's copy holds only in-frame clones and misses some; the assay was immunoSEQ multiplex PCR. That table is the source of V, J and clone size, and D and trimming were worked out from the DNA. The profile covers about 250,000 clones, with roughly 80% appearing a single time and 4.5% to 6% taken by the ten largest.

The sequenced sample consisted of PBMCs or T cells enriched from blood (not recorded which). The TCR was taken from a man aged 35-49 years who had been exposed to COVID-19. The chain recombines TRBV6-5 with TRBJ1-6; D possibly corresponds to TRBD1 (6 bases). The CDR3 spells CASNRATNSPLHF. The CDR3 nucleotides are TGTGCCAGCAACAGGGCGACAAATTCACCCCTCCACTTT.